This is a list of T cell receptor beta chains from one sample in a study of T-cell memory formation after mild COVID-19. TCRdb re-analysed the 5' RACE reads in MiXCR, keeping a single row per CDR3 protein. The profile shows approximately 350,000 distinct CDR3 sequences, roughly 14% of them singletons. The sample was PBMCs or a T cell subset sorted from them (not recorded which). Every receptor here comes from a man aged 18 to 30 who had mild COVID-19 (a few samples of this study predate the infection). Cell type and time point are not known. CDR3s include the opening cysteine and the closing phenylalanine or tryptophan. A D gene is named only where the DNA matches it firmly. Not all rows give a size; the values are once, few, many and, for expanded clones, a class.

TRBJ1-1	.	TRBV20-1	.	TGCAGTGCTAGCTGGGGGTCCGATGAAGCTTTCTTT	CSASWGSDEAFF
TRBJ2-3	.	TRBV4-3	.	TGCGCCAGCAGCCAAGGGGACGGACGCACAGATACGCAGTATTTT	CASSQGDGRTDTQYF
TRBJ2-6	.	TRBV5-1	.	TGCGCCAGCAGATTGAGGTCCGGGGCCAACGTCCTGACTTTC	CASRLRSGANVLTF
TRBJ2-3	few	TRBV3-1	TRBD2	TGTGCCAGCAGCCACCTACCGGGACTAGCGGGGACAGATACGCAGTATTTT	CASSHLPGLAGTDTQYF
TRBJ2-7	few	TRBV6-2/TRBV6-3	.	TGTGCCAGCAGTTACAAGGTTAACTACGAGCAGTACTTC	CASSYKVNYEQYF
TRBJ1-5	many	TRBV7-2	.	TGTGCCAGCAGCTTAGAAGAAGCAGGGCTTCAGCCCCAGCATTTT	CASSLEEAGLQPQHF
TRBJ2-1	.	TRBV7-3	.	TGTGCCAGCAGCCCATCCCGGGACTCCTACAATGAGCAGTTCTTC	CASSPSRDSYNEQFF
TRBJ1-1	.	TRBV6-2/TRBV6-3	TRBD1	TGTGCCAGCAACCCCAGGGGGCTTGGGACTGAAGCTTTCTTT	CASNPRGLGTEAFF
TRBJ1-2	few	TRBV10-2	TRBD1	TGCGCCAGCGGTCTAGGAGACAGGGTGGATGGCTACACCTTC	CASGLGDRVDGYTF
TRBJ2-1	.	TRBV7-2	.	TGTGCCAGCAGCTTATGGCGGGACCGGGACAATGAGCAGTTCTTC	CASSLWRDRDNEQFF
TRBJ2-3	.	TRBV7-9	.	TGTGCCAGCAGCTTTGAGGGGCCTCCCACAGATACGCAGTATTTT	CASSFEGPPTDTQYF
TRBJ1-6	.	TRBV5-1	.	TGCGCCAGCAGCCCGGACACCTCCTATAATTCACCCCTCCACTTT	CASSPDTSYNSPLHF
TRBJ1-1	.	TRBV4-3	TRBD1	TGCGCCAGCAGCGCGACAGGGGAGGGCACTGAAGCTTTCTTT	CASSATGEGTEAFF
TRBJ2-1	few	TRBV6-5	TRBD1	TGTGCCAGCAGTTACTCCAACAGGGGATATGAGCAGTTCTTC	CASSYSNRGYEQFF
TRBJ2-7	many	TRBV4-2	TRBD1	TGTGCCAGCAGCCAAGATTGGGTGAACAGGGGCGGCGAGCAGTACTTC	CASSQDWVNRGGEQYF
TRBJ1-1	.	TRBV7-6	.	TGTGCCAGCAGCGACGAAATCCGATCGAGGGTTGTGGCTTTCTTT	CASSDEIRSRVVAFF
TRBJ1-2	few	TRBV5-8	.	TGTGCCAGCAGCTTGGAAAGGGACGGGGTCTATGGCTACACCTTC	CASSLERDGVYGYTF
TRBJ2-1	.	TRBV12-3/TRBV12-4	.	TGTGCCAGCAGGCCCACCGGCGGCGGACTATTGATCGAGCAGTTCTTC	CASRPTGGGLLIEQFF
TRBJ2-2	many	TRBV12-3/TRBV12-4	.	TGTGCCAGCAGTTTACTAGCGAACACCGGGGAGCTGTTTTTT	CASSLLANTGELFF
TRBJ2-5	many	TRBV4-3	.	TGCGCCAGCAGCCCGAGCTCCGGGGTCCAAGAGACCCAGTACTTC	CASSPSSGVQETQYF
TRBJ2-1	few	TRBV7-2	.	TGTGCCAGCAGCTTGTCCGGACTCGCCCCGTTCTTC	CASSLSGLAPFF
TRBJ2-7	.	TRBV2	TRBD1	TGTGCCAGCAGTGCTACTACAGGGGGCGACGAGCAGTACTTC	CASSATTGGDEQYF
TRBJ1-6	.	TRBV10-3	TRBD1	TGTGCCATCAGTACGGACAGGAGCAATTCACCCCTCCACTTT	CAISTDRSNSPLHF
TRBJ2-7	few	TRBV18	.	TGTGCCAGCTCACCAAGGGGACGAGGAGGGAGTCCGGGGGAGCAGTACTTC	CASSPRGRGGSPGEQYF
TRBJ2-3	once	TRBV9	TRBD2	TGTGCCAGCAGCGCCCCGGGACTAGCGGGGGGCCGAGGTACAGATACGCAGTATTTT	CASSAPGLAGGRGTDTQYF